This paragraph reports one T cell receptor beta chain. The sample originates from a study of CD8 T cells in Susac syndrome. The authors sequenced TCR beta from blood CD8+ and CD4+ T cells. V was trimmed by 4 bases and J by 4 bases, leaving 7 bases between them. This CDR3 contains 13 residues. In germline, CDR1 is MNHEY, CDR2 SVGAGI. RNA amounts of about 0.5 to 1 ug underwent reverse transcription with random hexamers. Amplification of TCR beta CDR3 spanned 54 Vbeta and 13 Jbeta via immunoSEQ multiplex PCR. TCRdb passed the immunoSEQ multiplex PCR reads through MiXCR, listing each CDR3 protein once. The table has roughly 50,000 distinct CDR3 sequences, roughly 93% seen once; the top ten hold 0.5% to 0.55%.

The chain links TRBV6-5 to TRBJ2-2; weak D call: TRBD2 (6 bases). The clonotype originates from a human donor in good health. What was sequenced was CD8+ T cells from PBMCs. CDR3 sequence reads: CASSWTTTGELFF. The CDR3 DNA is TGTGCCAGCAGTTGGACTACCACCGGGGAGCTGTTTTTT.